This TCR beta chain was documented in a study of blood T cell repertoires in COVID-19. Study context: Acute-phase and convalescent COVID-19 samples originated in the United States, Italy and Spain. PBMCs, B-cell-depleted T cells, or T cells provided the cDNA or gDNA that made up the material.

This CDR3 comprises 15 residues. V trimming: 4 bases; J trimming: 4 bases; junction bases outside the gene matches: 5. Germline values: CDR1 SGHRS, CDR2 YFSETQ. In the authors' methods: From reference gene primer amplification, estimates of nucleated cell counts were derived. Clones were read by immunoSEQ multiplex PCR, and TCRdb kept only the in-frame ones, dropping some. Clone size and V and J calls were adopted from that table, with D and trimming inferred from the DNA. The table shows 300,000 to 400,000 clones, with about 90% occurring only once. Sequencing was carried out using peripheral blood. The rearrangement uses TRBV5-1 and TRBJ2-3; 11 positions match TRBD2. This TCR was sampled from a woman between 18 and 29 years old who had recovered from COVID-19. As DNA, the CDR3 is TGCGCCAGCAGCATAGCGGGAGGGCCCGCAGATACGCAGTATTTT. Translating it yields CASSIAGGPADTQYF.